This TCR beta chain was identified during a study of regulatory T cells in long-lasting Graves disease. The CDR3 is 16 amino acids. The germline CDR1 and CDR2 sequences are SGDLS and YYNGEE. The V segment lost 0 bases and the J segment 5 bases; nucleotides outside the gene matches: 9. Assembly of TCR beta libraries relied on iRepertoire HTBI primers together with Arm-PCR of CDR3 regions. MiXCR, run by TCRdb on the multiplex PCR reads, gives a single entry per CDR3 protein. Seen here are about 460,000 distinct CDR3 sequences, 13% to 15% observed once, and the top ten hold approximately 17%. This sample's time point: newly diagnosed GD, antithyroid drugs for less than 3 months. RNA extracted from PBMCs served as the sequencing template. Findings and caveats of the study: Persistent Graves' patients showed less TCR diversity than newly diagnosed ones.

A note on this clonotype: The antigen remains undetermined.

The data also belong to a second study, concerning T cells in Graves' hyperthyroidism and ophthalmopathy.

The material sequenced was peripheral blood mononuclear cells (PBMCs), taken at new diagnosis, from a patient treated with antithyroid drugs. The V call is TRBV9, the J call TRBJ2-3; 7 bases are shared with TRBD2. The origin of this receptor is a woman aged 50 to 60 with Graves disease. The CDR3: CASSVDWGGGLDTQYF. The CDR3 DNA sequence: TGTGCCAGCAGCGTAGACTGGGGGGGGGGATTAGATACGCAGTATTTT.